These 25 T cell receptor beta chains came from one sample sequenced in a study of CD8+CD57+ T cells in acquired aplastic anemia. Patients selected for sequencing had displayed CD8+CD57+ cell expansion by flow cytometry. Genomic DNA provided the template from which TCR beta VDJ and CDR3 profiles were obtained. TCRdb ran MiXCR on the reads and lists one entry per CDR3 protein. Of approximately 260,000 distinct CDR3 sequences listed, 70% to 85% are singletons. The source material was sorted CD4+, CD8+, or CD8+CD57+ T cells (not recorded which) from PBMCs. These receptor sequences come from a human donor with aplastic anemia.

The chain combines TRBV9 with TRBJ2-4, with 8 bases lining up with TRBD2. The V and J ends lost 7 bases and 16 bases, in that order; junction bases with no gene match: 13. CDR1 is SGDLS, CDR2 YYNGEE, per germline. The CDR3 contains 12 residues. The CDR3, as DNA: TGTGCCAGCGGTCGCGGGGGGTTCATCCACTACTTC. It yields the protein CASGRGGFIHYF.

In this sample, this clonotype turned up a few times. The chain has TRBV29-1 and TRBJ1-1, with 10 nucleotides matching TRBD1. CDR3 length: 16 residues. Germline V gene data show CDR1 as SQVTM and CDR2 as ANQGSEA. V was pared by 3 bases and J by 3 bases, with 10 bases of the junction left unmatched. CDR3 region: CSVEGSGGTGDTEAFF. DNA of the CDR3: TGCAGCGTTGAGGGTTCCGGCGGGACAGGGGACACTGAAGCTTTCTTT.

This clonotype showed up just a few times. The chain carries TRBV19 and TRBJ2-1, with 13 bases that match TRBD2. V shed 6 bases and J 9 bases; nucleotides not matched to a gene: 5. This CDR3 is 14 amino acids long. The germline V gene encodes CDR1 LNHDA and CDR2 SQIVND (reference sequence). CDR3 in DNA: TGTGCCAGTAGCTGGACTAGCGGGAGTTTTGAGCAGTTCTTC. Protein product: CASSWTSGSFEQFF.

There are many counts of this clonotype. CDR3 loop: CASSHPTGDVGNQPQHF. The CDR3 DNA is TGTGCCAGCAGTCACCCGACAGGAGATGTGGGCAATCAGCCCCAGCATTTT. J is TRBJ1-5 and V is TRBV2; D perhaps matches TRBD1 (6 bases). Germline CDR1 SNHLY, CDR2 FYNNEI. Trimming pared 5 bases from V and 2 bases from J, leaving 19 bases between. The CDR3 sequence is 17 residues long. Drawing the rest from reference TRBV2 and TRBJ1-5, the complete variable domain is EPEVTQTPSHQVTQMGQEVILRCVPISNHLYFYWYRQILGQKVEFLVSFYNNEISEKSEIFDDQFSVERPDGSNFTLKIRSTKLEDSAMYFCASSHPTGDVGNQPQHFGDGTRLSIL.

This chain uses TRBV7-2 with TRBJ1-1; no clear D. V lost 4 bases and J 1 base, leaving 10 bases between the germline ends. In germline, CDR1 is SGHTA, CDR2 FQGNSA. This CDR3 region has 14 residues. CDR3 sequence: CASSSDSGNTEAFF. The CDR3 coding sequence is TGTGCCAGCAGCTCGGACTCTGGGAACACTGAAGCTTTCTTT.

This chain uses TRBV9 with TRBJ2-1; tentative D call: TRBD1 (7 bases). The CDR3 consists of 16 residues. In germline, CDR1 is SGDLS, CDR2 YYNGEE. The V gene lost 4 bases and the J gene lost 10 bases, with 24 bases spanning the gap. The CDR3 sequence is CASSQGGQNSDTEQFF. Here the CDR3 DNA reads TGTGCCAGCAGCCAGGGGGGACAGAACAGTGATACGGAGCAGTTCTTC.

With respect to this clonotype: At one boundary the junction diverges from the germline segment, which might be a read error. This rearrangement joins TRBV7-8 to TRBJ2-6, with 10 bases identical to TRBD2. This CDR3 is built from 17 residues. Germline CDR1 reads SGHVS; CDR2 reads FQNEAQ. The CDR3 bases are TGTGCCAGCAGCCTAGCGGGAGTCCCCTATACGGAGAACGTCCTGACTTTC. Amino acids: CASSLAGVPYTENVLTF.

Notes on this clonotype: The final CDR3 position lacks the conserved phenylalanine or tryptophan, pointing to a likely read error. No DNA is shown, since the ends of the CDR3 on it are uncertain; the CDR3 is the one TCRdb lists. The V call is TRBV7-9, the J call TRBJ2-1; the DNA was not compared with TRBD1, the D call given in the table. Termini included, the CDR3 measures 13 amino acids. CDR1 SEHNR and CDR2 FQNEAQ come from the germline V gene (reference sequence). CDR3 sequence reads: CASSLAGGTDTQY.

V usage is TRBV2 and J usage is TRBJ1-1, with 9 bases aligning to TRBD1. Germline V lookup: CDR1 SNHLY, CDR2 FYNNEI. Trimming cost V 2 bases and J 5 bases; bases outside gene matches: 3. This CDR3 is 14 amino acids long. CDR3 residues: CASSETGGATEAFF. The CDR3, as DNA: TGTGCCAGCAGTGAAACAGGGGGCGCGACTGAAGCTTTCTTT.

Of note for this clonotype: At one of its ends the junction is not consistent with the germline gene, which may arise from a read error. The V call is TRBV9, the J call TRBJ2-3; no clear D. Germline lookup yields CDR1 SGDLS and CDR2 YYNGEE. This CDR3 contains 13 residues. The CDR3 sequence: CASSEGVFSNQQF. The CDR3 coding sequence is TGTGCCAGCAGCGAAGGAGTATTCTCCAATCAGCAGTTT.

V gene TRBV11-2 combines with J gene TRBJ2-1, with a possible D match to TRBD2 (7 bases). The CDR3 loop spans 16 amino acids. V shed 7 bases and J shed 8 bases, with 24 bases lying between them. From germline, CDR1 is SGHAT and CDR2 FQNNGV. As DNA, the CDR3 is TGTGCCAGCAACGCCGTCCAGGGAGGGGGGAGCGATGAGCAGTTCTTC. Residues: CASNAVQGGGSDEQFF.

CDR3 sequence reads: CASSISPRDGRPEQFF. The CDR3 DNA reads TGTGCCAGCAGCATTTCACCCAGGGATGGAAGGCCAGAGCAGTTCTTC. This chain uses TRBV9 with TRBJ2-1, with a weak D call TRBD1 (5 bases). V gave up 4 bases and J gave up 10 bases, with 24 bases separating them. Germline V gene sequence: CDR1 SGDLS, CDR2 YYNGEE. This CDR3 has 16 amino acids.

V is TRBV11-3 and J is TRBJ2-7; 11 positions match TRBD2. Germline V gives CDR1 SGHNT, CDR2 YENEEA. V lost 5 bases to trimming and J lost 7 bases; unmatched junction nucleotides: 7. The CDR3 consists of 14 residues. CDR3 nucleotide sequence: TGTGCCAGCAGCCAGCTAGCGGGAGGAAGAGAGCAGTACTTC. This gives the protein CASSQLAGGREQYF. The full variable domain, its missing parts supplied by reference TRBV11-3 and TRBJ2-7, is EAGVVQSPRYKIIEKKQPVAFWCNPISGHNTLYWYLQNLGQGPELLIRYENEEAVDDSQLPKDRFSAERLKGVDSTLKIQPAELGDSAVYLCASSQLAGGREQYFGPGTRLTVT.

Here the CDR3 reads CASSSRPDGSAVSYEQYV. The CDR3 DNA follows: TGTGCCAGCAGCTCTCGGCCGGACGGGTCTGCGGTCTCCTACGAGCAGTACGTC. The J gene is TRBJ2-7, the V gene TRBV7-9; no definite D call. V lost 4 bases and J lost 0, with 22 bases in between. The V gene's germline CDR1 is SEHNR and CDR2 FQNEAQ (reference sequence). This CDR3 region has 18 residues.

The rearrangement uses TRBV2 and TRBJ2-5, with D maybe TRBD2 (7 bases). From germline, CDR1 is SNHLY and CDR2 FYNNEI. With 5 bases removed from V and 14 bases from J, the gap between germline ends came to 24 bases. The CDR3 spans 14 residues. CDR3 amino acids: CASSRGGSHEPYYF. The CDR3 nucleotides read TGTGCCAGCAGTAGGGGGGGCAGCCATGAGCCGTACTACTTC.

This chain joins TRBV20-1 and TRBJ1-2; 7 bases align to TRBD1. V lost 6 bases, J lost 2 bases, and 3 bases stayed unmatched. Germline lookup yields CDR1 DFQATT and CDR2 SNEGSKA (reference sequence). The CDR3 runs 12 residues. CDR3 residues: CSAPDRNYGYTF. DNA for the CDR3: TGCAGTGCCCCGGACAGGAACTATGGCTACACCTTC.

As to this clonotype: This may be a read error: a much more frequent sequence differs by one nucleotide. V gene TRBV3-1 combines with J gene TRBJ1-1; no definite D call. This CDR3 spans 15 amino acids. Deletions cut 0 bases from V and 6 bases from J, with 14 bases between. Germline V gene lookup returns CDR1 LGHDT and CDR2 YNNKEL (reference sequence). The CDR3, as DNA: TGTGCCAGCAGCCAAGATCAGGTTACGGACGCTGAAGCTTTCTTT. It yields the protein CASSQDQVTDAEAFF.

This chain joins TRBV7-9 and TRBJ2-1, with 8 nucleotides matching TRBD2. Germline CDR1 and CDR2: SEHNR and FQNEAQ (reference sequence). Trimming at V came to 7 bases and at J to 10 bases, leaving 18 bases not matched to a gene. This CDR3 region has 16 residues. The CDR3 DNA is TGTGCCAGCACCTTTCAGAGAAGCGCCGGGAGGGCCGAGCAGTTCTTC. Residues: CASTFQRSAGRAEQFF.

With respect to this clonotype: A read error may account for a junction end that differs from germline. The J gene is TRBJ2-7, the V gene TRBV15, with D possibly TRBD1 on 6 matching bases. CDR1 is LNHNV, CDR2 YYDKDF, per germline (reference sequence). The CDR3 contains 14 residues. CDR3 DNA sequence: TGCGCCACCAGCAGGGGCTCCAGCCAAGACACCCGGTACTTC. Its translation: CATSRGSSQDTRYF.

This clonotype appeared once. The genes are TRBV2 and TRBJ2-5, with 7 bases fitting TRBD2. Germline trimming cut 8 bases from V and 9 bases from J; bases unmatched to any gene: 15. Germline lookup yields CDR1 SNHLY and CDR2 FYNNEI. The CDR3 has 14 residues. Here the CDR3 DNA reads TGTGCCAGCGGGAGGGGCGCCACCCAAGCGCCCCAGTACTTC. Translating it yields CASGRGATQAPQYF. Complete variable domain (other parts from reference TRBV2 and TRBJ2-5): EPEVTQTPSHQVTQMGQEVILRCVPISNHLYFYWYRQILGQKVEFLVSFYNNEISEKSEIFDDQFSVERPDGSNFTLKIRSTKLEDSAMYFCASGRGATQAPQYFGPGTRLLVL.

On this clonotype: A much bigger clone sits one base away, suggesting this may be a read error. The J gene is TRBJ1-2, the V gene TRBV7-2; 8 bases map to TRBD1. The trim removed 3 bases at V and 10 bases at J, leaving 16 bases unmatched. The CDR3 spans 16 residues. Germline V gene sequence: CDR1 SGHTA, CDR2 FQGNSA. CDR3 protein: CASSLAGGADYCYYTF. Here the CDR3 DNA reads TGTGCCAGCAGCTTGGCAGGGGGCGCCGACTATTGCTACTACACCTTC.

This clonotype was recorded a few times. A read error is possible here, since a much larger clone lies one base away. The rearrangement links TRBV4-2 to TRBJ2-5, with TRBD2 as a possible D gene (6 bases). CDR1 is LGHNA, CDR2 YNFKEQ, per germline. The CDR3 contains 14 residues. V was cut by 7 bases and J by 5 bases, with 17 bases left in between. For the CDR3, the DNA is TGTGCCAGCAACGGGGGAAGGGGTGGGGAGACCCAGTACTTC. It codes for CASNGGRGGETQYF.

About this clonotype itself: The junction and the germline gene differ at one end; a read error may be behind it. V usage is TRBV5-4 and J usage is TRBJ2-3; D not resolved. Per the germline V gene, CDR1 is SGHNT and CDR2 is YYREEE (reference sequence). The length of the CDR3 is 13 residues. CDR3 protein: CASSEAYTDTQYF. The CDR3 bases are TGTGCCAGCAGTGAGGCTTATACAGACACGCAGTATTTT.

Concerning this clonotype: At one end, the junction sequence differs from germline, possibly due to a read error. This chain links TRBV11-3 with TRBJ2-5; D unresolved. The CDR3 has 12 amino acids. Germline V CDR1 and CDR2: SGHNT, YENEEA. The CDR3 region has the DNA TGTGCCAGCAGCATAGATCTCACGGCCCAGTACTTC. This sequence encodes CASSIDLTAQYF.

V and J are TRBV11-2 and TRBJ2-1, with D possibly TRBD2 on 7 matching bases. CDR3 size: 13 residues. With 3 bases removed from V and 8 bases from J, the gap between germline ends came to 11 bases. Per the germline V gene, CDR1 is SGHAT and CDR2 is FQNNGV. The CDR3 region is CASSFGGGYEQFF. The CDR3, as DNA: TGTGCCAGCAGCTTTGGCGGGGGCTATGAGCAGTTCTTC.